This TCR beta chain derives from a study of blood T cell repertoires in COVID-19. Whole-study context: Samples came from the United States, Italy and Spain, spanning acute and convalescent COVID-19.

Original methodology: Reference gene primer amplification gave nucleated cell count estimates. Produced via immunoSEQ multiplex PCR; TCRdb's table is partial and in-frame only. The V and J calls and clone size are taken from that table; D and trimming were inferred from the DNA. The data hold 200,000 to 250,000 clones, with about 82% observed a single time. J was trimmed by 2 bases and V by 6 bases; bases with no gene match: 7. The CDR3 totals 16 residues. The V gene's germline CDR1 is MNHNY and CDR2 SVGAGI (reference sequence). Seattle-derived patients entered the study during active infection and were followed longitudinally.

The J gene is TRBJ2-5, the V gene TRBV6-6; 12 bases fit TRBD1. The sequence was obtained from a woman between 70 and 85 years old with COVID-19, enrolled during active disease. The specimen sequenced was peripheral blood. The chain's CDR3 is CASRGQGASSQETQYF. The CDR3 nucleotides read TGTGCCAGCAGGGGACAGGGGGCATCCTCACAAGAGACCCAGTACTTC.